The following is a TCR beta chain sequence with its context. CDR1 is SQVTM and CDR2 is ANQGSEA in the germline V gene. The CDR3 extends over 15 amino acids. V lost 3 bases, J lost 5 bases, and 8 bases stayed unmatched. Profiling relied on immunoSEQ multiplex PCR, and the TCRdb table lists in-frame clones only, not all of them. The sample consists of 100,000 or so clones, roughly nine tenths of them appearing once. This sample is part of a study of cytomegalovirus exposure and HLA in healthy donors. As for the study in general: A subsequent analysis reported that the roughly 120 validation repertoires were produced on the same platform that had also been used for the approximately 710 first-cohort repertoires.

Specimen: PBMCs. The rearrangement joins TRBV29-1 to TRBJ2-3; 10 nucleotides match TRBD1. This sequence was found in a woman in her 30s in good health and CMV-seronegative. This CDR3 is CSVDGTGVFVDTQYF. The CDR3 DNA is TGCAGCGTTGATGGGACAGGGGTATTTGTAGATACGCAGTATTTT.